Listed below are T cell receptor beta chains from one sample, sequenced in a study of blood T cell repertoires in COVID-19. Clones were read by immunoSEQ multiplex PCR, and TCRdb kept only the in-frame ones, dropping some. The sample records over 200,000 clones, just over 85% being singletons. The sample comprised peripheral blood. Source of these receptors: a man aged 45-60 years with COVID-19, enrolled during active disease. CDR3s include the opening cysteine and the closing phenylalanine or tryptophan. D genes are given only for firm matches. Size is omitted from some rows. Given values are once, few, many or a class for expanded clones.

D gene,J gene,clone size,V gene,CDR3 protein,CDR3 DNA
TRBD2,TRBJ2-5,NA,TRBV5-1,CASSTGTSGSETQYF,TGCGCCAGCAGCACCGGGACTAGCGGGAGTGAGACCCAGTACTTC
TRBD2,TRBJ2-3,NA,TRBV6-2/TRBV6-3,CASSFPTSGDSTDTQYF,TGTGCCAGCAGTTTCCCGACTAGCGGGGATAGCACAGATACGCAGTATTTT
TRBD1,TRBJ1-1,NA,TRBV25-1,CASSHRGGVNTEAFF,TGTGCCAGCAGCCACAGGGGTGGGGTGAACACTGAAGCTTTCTTT
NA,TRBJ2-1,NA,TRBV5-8,CASSLEVGGTHGNEQFF,TGTGCCAGCAGCTTGGAGGTCGGGGGTACCCATGGGAATGAGCAGTTCTTC
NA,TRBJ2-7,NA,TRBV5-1,CASSTAAGEPYEQYF,TGCGCCAGCAGTACGGCTGCAGGGGAACCCTACGAGCAGTACTTC
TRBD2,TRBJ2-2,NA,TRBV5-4,CASSLAGVAGKLGELFF,TGTGCCAGCAGCTTGGCCGGGGTAGCGGGGAAGCTCGGGGAGCTGTTTTTT
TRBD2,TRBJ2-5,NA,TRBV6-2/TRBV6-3,CASSYSGGGETQYF,TGTGCCAGCAGTTACTCGGGGGGGGGTGAGACCCAGTACTTC
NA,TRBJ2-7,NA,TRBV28,CASSLTVLVYEQYF,TGTGCCAGCAGTTTAACGGTTTTAGTCTACGAGCAGTACTTC
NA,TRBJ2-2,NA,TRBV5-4,CASSLETGELFF,TGTGCCAGCAGCTTAGAGACCGGGGAGCTGTTTTTT
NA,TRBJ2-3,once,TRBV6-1,CASSEALSSALGTQYF,TGTGCCAGCAGTGAAGCGTTGTCTTCTGCACTGGGCACGCAGTATTTT
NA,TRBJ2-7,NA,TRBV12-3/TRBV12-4,CASSGRVEGEQYF,TGTGCCAGCAGTGGCAGGGTGGAGGGCGAGCAGTACTTC
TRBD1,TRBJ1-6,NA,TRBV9,CASSSGQGTSPLHF,TGTGCCAGCAGCTCGGGACAGGGGACTTCACCCCTCCACTTT
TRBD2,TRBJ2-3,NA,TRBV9,CASRRGGLGGDTQYF,TGTGCCAGCAGGCGGGGGGGCCTGGGTGGAGATACGCAGTATTTT
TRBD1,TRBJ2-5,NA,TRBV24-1,CATSDIQGSRETQYF,TGTGCCACCAGTGATATACAGGGGTCGCGAGAGACCCAGTACTTC
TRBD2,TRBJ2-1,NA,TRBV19,CASSEGLAGVYSYNEQFF,TGTGCCAGTAGTGAAGGACTAGCGGGAGTCTACTCCTACAATGAGCAGTTCTTC
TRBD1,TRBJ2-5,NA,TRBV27,CASSLSGQGWTQYF,TGTGCCAGCAGTTTATCTGGACAGGGGTGGACCCAGTACTTC
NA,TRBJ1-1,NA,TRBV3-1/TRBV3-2,CASSPWDTNTEAFF,TGTGCCAGCAGCCCCTGGGACACGAACACTGAAGCTTTCTTT
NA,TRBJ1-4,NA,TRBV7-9,CASSLTTGPATNEKLFF,TGTGCCAGCAGCTTAACTACAGGTCCTGCAACTAATGAAAAACTGTTTTTT
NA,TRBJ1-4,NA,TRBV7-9,CASCLDSENEKLFF,TGTGCCAGCTGCCTGGACAGCGAAAATGAAAAACTGTTTTTT
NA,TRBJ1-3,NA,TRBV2,CASTGRQSNTIYF,TGTGCCAGCACCGGGAGACAGAGTAACACCATATATTTT
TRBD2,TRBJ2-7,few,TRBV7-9,CASSFRTSGSIPLYEQYF,TGTGCCAGCAGCTTTAGGACTAGCGGGAGTATCCCTCTCTACGAGCAGTACTTC
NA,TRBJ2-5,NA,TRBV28,CASTTGGTAQTQYF,TGTGCCAGCACTACCGGAGGGACGGCTCAGACCCAGTACTTC
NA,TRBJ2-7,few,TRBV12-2,CASRLLDRRRDDEQYF,TGTGCAAGTCGCTTGCTGGACAGAAGGAGAGATGACGAGCAGTACTTC
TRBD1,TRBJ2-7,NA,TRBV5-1,CASSTGDRGYEQYF,TGCGCCAGCAGCACCGGGGACAGGGGTTACGAGCAGTACTTC
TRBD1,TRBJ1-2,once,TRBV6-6,CASSLRTGSLDGYTF,TGTGCCAGCAGTTTGAGGACAGGATCTTTAGATGGCTACACCTTC
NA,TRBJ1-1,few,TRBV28,CASSSKKLEAFF,TGTGCCAGCAGTTCGAAAAAGCTTGAAGCTTTCTTT
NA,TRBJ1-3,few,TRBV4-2,CASSQGGQQTRNTIYF,TGTGCCAGCAGCCAAGGAGGCCAGCAAACCCGAAACACCATATATTTT
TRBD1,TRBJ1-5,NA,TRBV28,CASRWDRVGNQPQHF,TGTGCCAGCAGGTGGGACAGGGTTGGTAATCAGCCCCAGCATTTT
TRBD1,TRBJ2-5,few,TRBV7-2,CASSPDRGRQETQYF,TGTGCCAGCAGCCCGGACAGGGGGCGACAAGAGACCCAGTACTTC
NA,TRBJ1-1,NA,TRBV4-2,CASSSRQYTEAFF,TGTGCCAGCAGTTCTAGACAGTACACTGAAGCTTTCTTT
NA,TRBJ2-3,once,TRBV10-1,CASSGAGRTDTQYF,TGCGCCAGCAGTGGAGCAGGGAGGACAGATACGCAGTATTTT
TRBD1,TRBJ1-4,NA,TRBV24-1,CATSDTGTGVEKLFF,TGTGCCACCAGTGACACCGGGACAGGCGTTGAAAAACTGTTTTTT
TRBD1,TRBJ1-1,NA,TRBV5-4,CASSHWDSRRTAFF,TGTGCCAGCAGCCACTGGGACAGCCGGAGAACCGCTTTCTTT
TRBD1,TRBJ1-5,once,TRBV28,CASTETGVGQPQHF,TGTGCCAGCACCGAGACAGGGGTGGGTCAGCCCCAGCATTTT
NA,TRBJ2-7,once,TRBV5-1,CASSYRTDYEQYF,TGCGCCAGCAGCTATCGGACAGACTACGAGCAGTACTTC
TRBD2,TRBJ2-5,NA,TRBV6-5,CASSPGTSEETQYF,TGTGCCAGCAGCCCCGGGACTAGCGAGGAGACCCAGTACTTC
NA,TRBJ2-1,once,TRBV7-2,CASSLVGGASYNEQFF,TGTGCCAGCAGCTTAGTTGGCGGGGCATCCTACAATGAGCAGTTCTTC
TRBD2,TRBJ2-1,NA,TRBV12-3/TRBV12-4,CASSSPQRDQRFF,TGTGCCAGCAGTTCACCCCAGCGGGATCAACGGTTCTTC
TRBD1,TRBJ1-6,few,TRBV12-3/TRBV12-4,CASSLSRDRVHF,TGTGCCAGCAGTTTGTCCCGGGACAGGGTGCACTTT
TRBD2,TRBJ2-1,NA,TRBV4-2,CASSQDEISGRYNEQFF,TGTGCCAGCAGCCAAGATGAGATTAGCGGGAGATACAATGAGCAGTTCTTC
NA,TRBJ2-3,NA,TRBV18,CASSPQAVKNTDTQYF,TGTGCCAGCTCACCACAGGCGGTCAAAAACACAGATACGCAGTATTTT
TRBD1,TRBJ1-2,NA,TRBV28,CASSLDRVYGYTF,TGTGCCAGCAGTTTAGACAGGGTCTATGGCTACACCTTC
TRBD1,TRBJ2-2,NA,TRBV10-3,CAISEVAGTGSTGELFF,TGTGCCATCAGTGAGGTCGCCGGGACAGGGAGCACCGGGGAGCTGTTTTTT
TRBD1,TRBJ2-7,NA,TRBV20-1,CSASSGGLYEQYF,TGCAGTGCTAGTTCAGGGGGCCTCTACGAGCAGTACTTC
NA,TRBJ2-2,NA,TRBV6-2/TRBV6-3,CASSGGRPSNTGELFF,TGTGCCAGCAGTGGGGGCAGGCCCTCGAACACCGGGGAGCTGTTTTTT
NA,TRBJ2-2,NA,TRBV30,CAWRPSGEGELFF,TGTGCCTGGAGACCTTCGGGGGAGGGGGAGCTGTTTTTT
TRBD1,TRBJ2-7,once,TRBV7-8,CASSSRTGGAEQYF,TGTGCCAGCAGCTCCAGGACAGGGGGCGCCGAGCAGTACTTC
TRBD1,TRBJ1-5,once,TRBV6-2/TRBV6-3,CASSYKGQGPQPQHF,TGTGCCAGCAGTTACAAAGGACAGGGCCCACAGCCCCAGCATTTT
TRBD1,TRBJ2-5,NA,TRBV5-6,CASSGIDRVWTQYF,TGTGCCAGCAGCGGGATTGACAGGGTATGGACCCAGTACTTC
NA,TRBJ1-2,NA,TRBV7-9,CASSHSGRYTF,TGTGCCAGCAGCCATTCGGGTCGCTACACCTTC
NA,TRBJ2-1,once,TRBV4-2,CASSPRQYNEQFF,TGTGCCAGCAGCCCACGACAGTACAATGAGCAGTTCTTC
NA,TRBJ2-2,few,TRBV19,CASSMVIGVVTGELFF,TGTGCCAGTAGTATGGTTATCGGGGTTGTCACCGGGGAGCTGTTTTTT
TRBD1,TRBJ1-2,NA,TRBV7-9,CASSSTGTVFNYGYTF,TGTGCCAGCAGCTCTACCGGGACAGTCTTTAACTATGGCTACACCTTC
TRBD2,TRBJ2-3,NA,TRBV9,CASSGFSGTSGEPSTDTQYF,TGTGCCAGCAGCGGATTCTCCGGGACTAGCGGGGAACCTAGCACAGATACGCAGTATTTT
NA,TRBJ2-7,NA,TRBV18,CASSPYRSSYEQYF,TGTGCCAGCTCACCTTATAGGAGCTCCTACGAGCAGTACTTC
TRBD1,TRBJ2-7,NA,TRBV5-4,CASSPGQGRYEQYF,TGTGCCAGCAGTCCGGGACAGGGGCGCTACGAGCAGTACTTC
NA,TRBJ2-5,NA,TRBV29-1,CSVEVRGWETQYF,TGCAGCGTTGAGGTCAGGGGCTGGGAGACCCAGTACTTC
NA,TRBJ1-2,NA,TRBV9,CASSGGGPPSNYGYTF,TGTGCCAGCAGCGGGGGGGGCCCCCCCTCTAACTATGGCTACACCTTC
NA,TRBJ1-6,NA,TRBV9,CASSSAGSYNSPLHF,TGTGCCAGCAGCTCCGCGGGGTCCTATAATTCACCCCTCCACTTT
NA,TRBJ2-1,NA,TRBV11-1,CASRKRGTTGGEQFF,TGTGCCAGCAGAAAACGCGGGACGACGGGCGGTGAGCAGTTCTTC